This T cell receptor beta chain was profiled in a study of monozygotic twins with inflammatory bowel disease. With the 5' RACE reads reprocessed, TCRdb shows one record per CDR3 protein and no DNA. In total, the table holds some 130,000 distinct CDR3 sequences. T cells were not sorted, and total RNA was isolated straight from whole blood. Germline V lookup: CDR1 WNHNN, CDR2 SYGVQD (reference sequence). The CDR3 runs 19 residues. The origin of this receptor is a human donor with ulcerative colitis or Crohn's disease, or a healthy co-twin of an affected twin (not recorded which). The specimen sequenced was blood. The gene calls are TRBV10-1 and TRBJ2-2; TCRdb's assignment of TRBD2 cannot be checked, as there is no DNA. The CDR3 loop is CASSESIGLAGSHTGELFF.